The clone carrying this T cell receptor beta chain was seen many times. This sample was taken from a study of T cells in Graves' hyperthyroidism and ophthalmopathy. TCR beta CDR3 region amplification was performed from RNA transcripts. RT-PCR in the first round (using the HTBI primer set) targeted the TCR CDR3. TCRdb used MiXCR to reprocess the multiplex PCR reads, holding one entry per CDR3 protein. Of fewer than 450,000 distinct CDR3 sequences listed, about a sixth are singletons. With 7 bases clipped from V and 6 bases from J, the junction kept 10 bases outside the gene matches. Germline CDR1 reads LNHDA; CDR2 reads SQIVND (reference sequence). This CDR3 has 15 residues.

The V gene is TRBV19, the J gene TRBJ2-1; TRBD2 aligns across 9 bases. Sequencing input: blood. This TCR derives from a woman aged 25 to 39 with Graves' hyperthyroidism that later progressed to Graves' ophthalmopathy. The CDR3 here is CASTVSGGSLNEQFF. The DNA for the CDR3 is TGTGCCAGTACAGTGAGCGGGGGGTCCCTCAATGAGCAGTTCTTC.